This TCR beta chain was recorded in a study of CD8+ T cells in alopecia areata. Study context: Tofacitinib continued for 6 to 18 months and was then withheld for 6 months.

The V and J ends lost 6 bases and 5 bases respectively, with 19 bases between them. The CDR3 loop spans 15 amino acids. The germline CDR1 and CDR2 sequences are SGHRS and YFSETQ. Regarding the study as a whole: Normal scalp showed lower clonality than lesional scalp, especially alopecia totalis/universalis.

Sequencing templates came from extracted RNA that was reverse transcribed into cDNA. The assay was immunoSEQ multiplex PCR, and TCRdb's table has in-frame clones only and misses some. Among 150,000 to 200,000 clones listed, more than 50% were seen once. Described treatment: oral pan-JAK inhibitor, 5-10 mg twice daily. Alopecia areata patients had lesional scalp punch biopsies and peripheral blood taken from them. As regards this clone: The antigen remains undetermined.

The specimen comprised CD4+ T cells sorted from blood, sampled at week 24, from a patient treated with tofacitinib. This sequence joins TRBV5-1 and TRBJ2-3; weak D call: TRBD2 (5 bases). This sequence originates from a human donor with alopecia areata. The CDR3 coding sequence is TGCGCCAGCACCAACCTCCCCTCGGAGGTAGATACGCAGTATTTT. Its protein is CASTNLPSEVDTQYF.